The rows below give T cell receptor beta chains drawn from one sample of a study of blood T cell repertoires in COVID-19. Repertoires were generated with immunoSEQ multiplex PCR, while TCRdb's copy carries only in-frame clones and drops some. There are roughly 200,000 clones in the sample; around four fifths occur only once, and 8.5% to 10% lies in the top ten. Sequenced material: peripheral blood. The receptor source for this set is a man aged 35 to 55 with active or convalescent COVID-19. Each CDR3 is given without its conserved first and last residue. Each record gives: J gene, V gene, clone size, CDR3 protein. Clone size is stated in some rows and not others, as once, few, many or a class when expanded.

j_call: TRBJ1-1; v_call: TRBV5-1; clone_size: NA; cdr3_aa: ASSSGTGNTEAF
j_call: TRBJ2-1; v_call: TRBV11-2; clone_size: NA; cdr3_aa: ASSLEVAGYLYNEQF
j_call: TRBJ2-5; v_call: TRBV11-2; clone_size: once; cdr3_aa: ASSRGREETQY
j_call: TRBJ2-5; v_call: TRBV24-1; clone_size: NA; cdr3_aa: ATSERLGGETQY
j_call: TRBJ1-2; v_call: TRBV21-1; clone_size: few; cdr3_aa: ASSKDQVSNYGYT
j_call: TRBJ2-5; v_call: TRBV6-1; clone_size: NA; cdr3_aa: ASSETSGGAWETQY
j_call: TRBJ1-1; v_call: TRBV30; clone_size: NA; cdr3_aa: AWARGPSTEAF
j_call: TRBJ1-5; v_call: TRBV18; clone_size: few; cdr3_aa: ASSPSKAAGNQPQH
j_call: TRBJ1-1; v_call: TRBV29-1; clone_size: NA; cdr3_aa: SVEMDSSHTEAF
j_call: TRBJ1-1; v_call: TRBV6-5; clone_size: NA; cdr3_aa: ASEGREGNTEAF
j_call: TRBJ2-1; v_call: TRBV3-1/TRBV3-2; clone_size: NA; cdr3_aa: ASSQGGLAGDNEQF
j_call: TRBJ1-2; v_call: TRBV12-3/TRBV12-4; clone_size: few; cdr3_aa: ASSLLIANGYT
j_call: TRBJ1-1; v_call: TRBV4-1; clone_size: NA; cdr3_aa: ASSQPIPGYSAEAF
j_call: TRBJ1-3; v_call: TRBV19; clone_size: NA; cdr3_aa: ASTTTGTSGNTIY
j_call: TRBJ1-3; v_call: TRBV5-1; clone_size: NA; cdr3_aa: ASRGSSGNTIY